The source of this TCR beta chain is a study of blood T cell repertoires in COVID-19 (dated by TCRdb to about 2020). As for the study more broadly: The collaborator samples originated in the United States, Italy and Spain and spanned the acute and convalescent phases of COVID-19. The prospective study material was composed of cDNA or gDNA derived from T cells, B-cell-depleted T cells, or PBMCs. Deeply sampled blood TCRbeta repertoires from subjects exposed to, actively infected with, or recovered from COVID-19 were included in the dataset. A freely available public database, intended as a resource for researchers studying the immune response to SARS-CoV-2, is where the repertoires were released. Samples came from the ongoing ImmuneRACE study (first 160 participants) plus 1,254 subjects from 6 global collaborators. The sample metadata nearly always contained a de-identified subject ID, COVID-19 status, age in years and sex. Where available, HLA class I and class II types were taken from metadata supplied by the sample provider and were not determined by assay-based typing. Overall study outcomes, separate from this receptor: The amount of clinical and demographic metadata varied by source and participant and was provided uncurated.

Here V drops 4 bases and J drops 5 bases, and the junction holds 4 bases not matched to any gene. Taken from cysteine to phenylalanine, the CDR3 has 14 residues. Here the CDR3 DNA is all that survives: 42 bases in frame from base 1. CDR1 is given as LGHDT and CDR2 as YNNKEL, both from the germline V gene (reference sequence). TCRbeta CDR3 regions were amplified from genomic DNA by means of the immunoSEQ Assay, a bias-controlled multiplex PCR. The original methods were these. Nucleated cell counts per sample were estimated from amplification of reference gene primers within the assay. To quantify the absolute abundance of each unique TCRbeta CDR3 rearrangement, sequence reads were collapsed and filtered. For each sample, productive Simpson clonality was calculated as the square root of Simpson's diversity index over productive rearrangements. This is the immuneACCESS table as TCRdb keeps it, with only in-frame sequences that have V and J called. A part of the clones is gone; compared with another copy, unresolved V genes explain less than half, and the rest is unexplained. V and J calls plus clone size are reproduced from that table; the DNA served to infer D and trimming. The sample table contains some 180,000 clones; only one count was recorded for roughly 85% of them. The ten largest clonotypes hold roughly 21% of the sample.

Each collaborating institution followed its own protocols to collect whole blood in K2EDTA tubes. For TCRbeta analysis, collaborators shipped samples as frozen whole blood, isolated PBMCs, or DNA extracted from either of those sample types. Regarding this clone: The target of this receptor is not known. No much larger clone is present one base from it, and per-base qualities are unavailable.

Sequenced input: peripheral blood. The clonotype comes from a man between 60 and 70 years old with active or convalescent COVID-19. The receptor chain draws on TRBV3-1 (or the pseudogene TRBV3-2) and TRBJ2-1, with TRBD2 identical over 8 junction bases. CDR3 loop: CASSLAGGDNEQFF. In nucleotide form, the sequence is TGTGCCAGCAGCCTTGCGGGGGGTGACAATGAGCAGTTCTTC.